This passage covers 27 T cell receptor beta chains from one sample sequenced in a study of cytomegalovirus exposure and HLA in healthy donors. Generated by immunoSEQ multiplex PCR, the TCRdb table keeps only in-frame clones and is missing some. In the table there are about 150,000 clones, 70% to 90% of which are singletons. Sequencing input: PBMCs. The source is a human donor in good health.

The chain combines TRBV15 with TRBJ1-1, with TRBD1 identical over 7 bases. Per the germline V gene, CDR1 is LNHNV and CDR2 is YYDKDF (reference sequence). V lost 5 bases to trimming and J lost 2 bases; unmatched junction nucleotides: 5. The length of the CDR3 is 14 residues. CDR3 DNA sequence: TGTGCCACCAGCGTCCGGACAGGTAACACTGAAGCTTTCTTT. Its translation: CATSVRTGNTEAFF. The full variable domain, completed using reference TRBV15 and TRBJ1-1, is DAMVIQNPRYQVTQFGKPVTLSCSQTLNHNVMYWYQQKSSQAPKLLFHYYDKDFNNEADTPDNFQSRRPNTSFCFLDIRSPGLGDTAMYLCATSVRTGNTEAFFGQGTRLTVV.

V gene TRBV10-3 combines with J gene TRBJ1-6; D gene ambiguous. Trimming took 2 bases from V and 4 from J, leaving 6 bases between them. CDR1 is ENHRY and CDR2 is SYGVKD in the germline V gene. This CDR3 comprises 14 residues. CDR3 region: CAISETAYNSPLHF. The CDR3 nucleotides read TGTGCCATCAGTGAGACAGCTTATAATTCACCCCTCCACTTT.

The chain carries TRBV7-2 and TRBJ2-1, with a possible D match to TRBD2 (6 bases). This CDR3 contains 16 residues. Trimming pared 5 bases from V and 8 bases from J, leaving 22 bases between. From germline, CDR1 is SGHTA and CDR2 FQGNSA. The CDR3 spells CASSPRAGLRLHEQFF. CDR3 in DNA: TGTGCCAGCAGCCCCCGGGCGGGGTTGCGCCTCCATGAGCAGTTCTTC.

The V and J genes are TRBV6-6 and TRBJ1-5, with 10 bases that match TRBD1. Germline V gene lookup returns CDR1 MNHNY and CDR2 SVGAGI (reference sequence). CDR3 length: 14 residues. V lost 4 bases and J lost 4; bases outside the gene matches: 1. The CDR3 loop reads CASSWGQGNQPQHF. The CDR3 region has the DNA TGTGCCAGCAGTTGGGGACAGGGGAATCAGCCCCAGCATTTT.

J is TRBJ2-2 and V is TRBV13, with D possibly matching TRBD1 (6 bases). V was trimmed by 5 bases and J by 1 base, leaving 14 bases between them. CDR1 is PRHDT, CDR2 FYEKMQ, per germline (reference sequence). The CDR3 length is 16 residues. The CDR3 DNA reads as TGTGCCAGCAGCGTACCCCGGGACAAGAACACCGGGGAGCTGTTTTTT. Protein: CASSVPRDKNTGELFF.

The rearrangement uses TRBV19 and TRBJ1-2, with D possibly TRBD1 on 6 matching bases. V dropped 5 bases and J dropped 5 bases, with 18 bases sitting between them. This CDR3 comprises 15 residues. Germline V gives CDR1 LNHDA, CDR2 SQIVND (reference sequence). CDR3 in amino acids: CASSAPYGGAYGYTF. CDR3 coding DNA: TGTGCCAGTAGTGCCCCTTACGGGGGGGCATATGGCTACACCTTC.

V is TRBV9 and J is TRBJ1-1; 7 bases map to TRBD1. Germline CDR1 and CDR2: SGDLS and YYNGEE. This CDR3 is built from 16 residues. V lost 3 bases to trimming and J lost 0 bases; unmatched junction nucleotides: 8. As DNA, the CDR3 is TGTGCCAGCAGCGGGGGACAGAAAATAATGAACACTGAAGCTTTCTTT. Translated: CASSGGQKIMNTEAFF.

The gene calls are TRBV7-9 and TRBJ2-7; D gene ambiguous. The ends were cut back, 3 bases at V and 2 bases at J, with 11 bases in the middle. Germline V lookup: CDR1 SEHNR, CDR2 FQNEAQ (reference sequence). The CDR3 spans 14 residues. The CDR3 sequence: CASSFGSEAYEQYF. CDR3 bases: TGTGCCAGCAGCTTTGGTTCAGAAGCCTACGAGCAGTACTTC.

The genes are TRBV4-1 and TRBJ1-2; 7 nucleotides agree with TRBD1. V was clipped by 2 bases and J by 8 bases; unmatched bases: 8. Germline loops: CDR1 MGHRA, CDR2 YSYEKL. This CDR3 is built from 14 residues. CDR3 amino acids: CASSQTTGDRGYTF. In DNA, the CDR3 is TGCGCCAGCAGCCAAACAACAGGGGATAGGGGCTACACCTTC.

The V gene is TRBV30, the J gene TRBJ1-1; tentative D call: TRBD1 (5 bases). The CDR3 runs to 12 residues. CDR1 GTSNPN and CDR2 SVGIG come from the germline V gene (reference sequence). Trimming took 2 bases from V and 7 from J, leaving 11 bases between them. The CDR3 spells CAWSKGLGEAFF. The CDR3 coding sequence is TGTGCCTGGAGTAAGGGGCTGGGTGAAGCTTTCTTT.

This chain joins TRBV7-2 and TRBJ1-6; D not certain. The germline V and J ends were trimmed by 2 bases and 6 bases, with 11 bases remaining between them. Germline loops: CDR1 SGHTA, CDR2 FQGNSA. CDR3 length: 15 amino acids. The CDR3 is CASSLMETINSPLHF. The CDR3 bases are TGTGCCAGCAGCTTAATGGAGACTATTAATTCACCCCTCCACTTT.

The CDR3 is CASSQDPAGGHNEQFF. The CDR3 nucleotides read TGTGCCAGCAGCCAAGATCCAGCGGGAGGGCACAATGAGCAGTTCTTC. The rearrangement links TRBV4-2 to TRBJ2-1, with 10 bases that match TRBD2. The CDR3 extends over 16 amino acids. After removal of 0 bases from V and 5 bases from J, the junction contained 4 bases not matched to a gene. Germline loops: CDR1 LGHNA, CDR2 YNFKEQ.

V usage is TRBV6-1 and J usage is TRBJ2-3; 9 bases match TRBD2. The CDR3 spans 15 residues. J was trimmed by 4 bases and V by 5 bases; bases with no gene match: 7. CDR1 and CDR2 (germline): MNHNS, SASEGT. CDR3 in amino acids: CASSSRTSASDTQYF. Written as DNA, the CDR3 is TGTGCCAGCAGTTCCCGGACTAGCGCGTCAGATACGCAGTATTTT.

V usage is TRBV28 and J usage is TRBJ2-1; D gene ambiguous. CDR3 size: 11 residues. The ends were cut back, 5 bases at V and 9 bases at J, with 8 bases in the middle. The V gene's germline CDR1 is MDHEN and CDR2 SYDVKM. Here the CDR3 DNA reads TGTGCCAGCAGTAATAGCCGTGAGCAGTTCTTC. Amino acids: CASSNSREQFF.

The V call is TRBV15, the J call TRBJ2-1; 7 nucleotides line up with TRBD2. CDR3 length equals 15 residues. CDR1 LNHNV and CDR2 YYDKDF come from the germline V gene (reference sequence). V shed 5 bases, J shed 8 bases, and the junction held 12 bases outside the gene matches. The CDR3 DNA reads TGTGCCACCAGCTCTCGTGGGGCGGGAGAGGATGAGCAGTTCTTC. This encodes CATSSRGAGEDEQFF. The complete variable domain, with remaining parts taken from reference TRBV15 and TRBJ2-1, reads DAMVIQNPRYQVTQFGKPVTLSCSQTLNHNVMYWYQQKSSQAPKLLFHYYDKDFNNEADTPDNFQSRRPNTSFCFLDIRSPGLGDTAMYLCATSSRGAGEDEQFFGPGTRLTVL.

This CDR3 reads CASRGGRTGGFGNNEQFF. CDR3 nucleotide sequence: TGTGCCAGTAGGGGGGGTAGGACAGGGGGCTTTGGAAACAATGAGCAGTTCTTC. The J gene is TRBJ2-1, the V gene TRBV19, with TRBD1 matching 11 bases. The CDR3 runs 18 residues. The germline V gene encodes CDR1 LNHDA and CDR2 SQIVND (reference sequence). The V gene end was trimmed by 6 bases and the J gene end by 5 bases; junction bases not matched to a gene: 15.

The chain is built from TRBV5-6 and TRBJ1-1, with D uncertain. This CDR3 is built from 16 residues. V was cut by 2 bases and J by 4 bases, with 18 bases left in between. Germline V lookup: CDR1 SGHDT, CDR2 YYEEEE. The CDR3 region is CASSLKQLHSLTEAFF. For the CDR3, the DNA is TGTGCCAGCAGCTTAAAACAGCTTCATAGTCTCACTGAAGCTTTCTTT.

There are a few counts of this clone. The chain employs TRBV9 and TRBJ1-5; D is unresolved. Germline CDR1 and CDR2: SGDLS and YYNGEE. With 2 bases removed from V and 9 bases from J, the gap between germline ends came to 12 bases. The CDR3 sequence is 13 residues long. CDR3 sequence reads: CASSVGNQWPQHF. The DNA of the CDR3 is TGTGCCAGCAGCGTGGGCAATCAATGGCCCCAGCATTTT.

The gene calls are TRBV18 and TRBJ1-2, with D unclear. In germline, CDR1 is KGHSH, CDR2 LQKENI. Trimming stripped 2 bases from V and 0 bases from J, with 10 bases between. The CDR3 totals 15 residues. The CDR3 DNA follows: TGTGCCAGCTCACCAGGGCAGCTCCCTAACTATGGCTACACCTTC. Its protein product is CASSPGQLPNYGYTF.

The genes are TRBV7-2 and TRBJ2-7, with no clear D. The CDR3 has 13 amino acids. CDR1 is SGHTA and CDR2 is FQGNSA in the germline V gene. V lost 4 bases, J lost 2 bases, and 9 bases lay in between. CDR3 coding DNA: TGTGCCAGCAGCTCCCGGGTCACCTACGAGCAGTACTTC. This gives the protein CASSSRVTYEQYF.

The chain couples TRBV29-1 to TRBJ2-7, with a weak D call TRBD1 (6 bases). With 6 bases removed from V and 0 bases from J, the gap between germline ends came to 12 bases. The CDR3 covers 13 residues. CDR1 and CDR2 from the germline V gene are SQVTM and ANQGSEA. Here the CDR3 DNA reads TGCAGCGTGGGTGGACAGTACTCCTACGAGCAGTACTTC. This translates into CSVGGQYSYEQYF.

V usage is TRBV5-1 and J usage is TRBJ1-1, with 9 bases matching TRBD1. The V and J ends lost 3 bases and 3 bases, in that order; junction bases with no gene match: 3. Germline CDR1 is SGHRS and CDR2 is YFSETQ. The CDR3 is 14 residues long. DNA of the CDR3: TGCGCCAGCAGCTGGACAGGGGCGGACACTGAAGCTTTCTTT. Translating gives CASSWTGADTEAFF.

CDR3 DNA: TGTGCCAGCAGTAATGGACAGAACTATGGCTACACCTTC. It translates to CASSNGQNYGYTF. This chain links TRBV6-5 with TRBJ1-2, with a tentative D call TRBD1 (6 bases). Germline V lookup: CDR1 MNHEY, CDR2 SVGAGI. The length of the CDR3 is 13 residues. Trimming stripped 5 bases from V and 2 bases from J, with 9 bases between.

The V call is TRBV5-1, the J call TRBJ2-6; no clear D gene. Deletions cut 0 bases from V and 0 bases from J, with 4 bases between. The CDR3 is made up of 15 amino acids. Germline V gives CDR1 SGHRS, CDR2 YFSETQ. CDR3 DNA: TGCGCCAGCAGCTTGGCTATCTCTGGGGCCAACGTCCTGACTTTC. Protein: CASSLAISGANVLTF.

This clone showed up just once. The chain links TRBV11-1 to TRBJ1-5, with a possible D match to TRBD1 (6 bases). Germline loops: CDR1 SGHAT, CDR2 FQDESV (reference sequence). The CDR3 consists of 13 residues. The V end lost 0 bases, the J end lost 12 bases, and 12 bases lay between the germline ends. The CDR3 DNA reads as TGTGCCAGCAGCTTAGCGACAGGAACCGGCCAGCATTTT. Protein product: CASSLATGTGQHF.

In DNA, the CDR3 is TGCAGTGCTAGGAACAGCTATGGCTACACCTTC. Its protein is CSARNSYGYTF. J is TRBJ1-2 and V is TRBV20-1, with unresolved D. Germline V gene data show CDR1 as DFQATT and CDR2 as SNEGSKA (reference sequence). Trimming took 3 bases from V and 4 from J, leaving 6 bases between them. The CDR3 runs to 11 residues.

This clone occurred a few times. The chain combines TRBV15 with TRBJ1-6; D might be TRBD1 (5 bases). In germline, CDR1 is LNHNV, CDR2 YYDKDF (reference sequence). The CDR3 is made up of 14 amino acids. Between the trimmed V and J ends, which lost 0 bases and 8 bases, there was a span of 8 bases. CDR3 coding DNA: TGTGCCACCAGCAGAGACAGGGTCTATTCACCCCTCCACTTT. Translation gives CATSRDRVYSPLHF.